The 17 T cell receptor beta chains given below trace back to one sample, sequenced in a study of tumor and adjacent non-tumor tissue in lung cancer. TCRbeta libraries were built with three rounds of nested PCR, modified from ARM-PCR. TCRdb analysed the multiplex PCR reads with MiXCR anew, one entry per CDR3 protein. The repertoire holds under 150,000 distinct CDR3 sequences, about 66% seen once, with 13% in the top ten. No cell sorting was done before RNA was extracted from the tissue. The specimen was lung tumor tissue. The receptors come from a man aged 25 to 45 with non-small cell lung cancer.

Details on this clonotype: A much larger clone lies one base from this, so it may be a read error. This rearrangement joins TRBV10-3 to TRBJ2-7; D gene unclear. The length of the CDR3 is 12 residues. The V and J ends lost 11 bases and 3 bases respectively, with 14 bases between them. Germline lookup yields CDR1 ENHRY and CDR2 SYGVKD. The CDR3 nucleotides read TGTGCCGTGGGGTGGCGTTTCTACGAGCAGTACTTC. Translating it yields CAVGWRFYEQYF.

As to this clonotype: Relative to the germline gene, one junction end is altered; a read error may explain this. The rearrangement links TRBV11-2 to TRBJ2-7; 10 bases are a match to TRBD2. The CDR3 covers 16 residues. Looked up from germline, CDR1 is SGHAT and CDR2 is FQNNGV. This chain's CDR3 is CVSSLVNLAGVYEQYF. The CDR3 region has the DNA TGTGTCAGCAGCTTAGTGAACCTAGCGGGAGTCTACGAGCAATACTTC.

This clonotype was detected once. V and J are TRBV5-6 and TRBJ2-1, with 16 nucleotides matching TRBD2. CDR1 and CDR2 (germline): SGHDT, YYEEEE. V gave up 4 bases and J gave up 2 bases; unmatched junction bases: 9. The CDR3 length is 19 residues. The CDR3: CASSSLLGLAGGAYNEQFF. The DNA of the CDR3 is TGTGCCAGCAGCAGCTTACTGGGACTAGCGGGAGGGGCCTACAATGAGCAGTTCTTC.

This clonotype was recorded many times. CDR3 in DNA: TGCGCCAGCAGGGCCGGGACTAGCGGGGCCTACAATGAGCAGTTCTTC. Encoded protein: CASRAGTSGAYNEQFF. V usage is TRBV10-2 and J usage is TRBJ2-1; the match to TRBD2 covers 13 bases. CDR3 length: 16 amino acids. With 6 bases clipped from V and 2 bases from J, the junction kept 4 bases outside the gene matches. CDR1 WSHSY and CDR2 SAAADI come from the germline V gene.

Regarding this clonotype: A much larger clone sits a single nucleotide away, making a read error possible. Because the CDR3 is missing its conserved closing phenylalanine or tryptophan, this is likely a read error. The chain has TRBV30 and TRBJ1-4; TRBD1 agrees at 9 bases. This CDR3 spans 13 amino acids. The germline V gene encodes CDR1 GTSNPN and CDR2 SVGIG (reference sequence). The V and J ends lost 2 bases and 7 bases, in that order; junction bases with no gene match: 2. The CDR3 region is CAWSNRGREKLFL. As DNA, the CDR3 is TGTGCCTGGAGTAACAGGGGGCGTGAAAAACTGTTTTTG.

This clonotype was found many times. V is TRBV12-3 or TRBV12-4 and J is TRBJ1-2; perhaps TRBD1 as D (5 bases). CDR3 length: 11 residues. Trimming left V 5 bases short and J 6 bases short, with 7 bases between. The CDR3 DNA is TGTGCCAGCAGTCGGGGGAATGGCTACACCTTC. As protein: CASSRGNGYTF.

This clonotype has a count of ten or more. The rearrangement links TRBV4-1 to TRBJ1-2; no clear D. The ends were cut back, 0 bases at V and 7 bases at J, with 12 bases in the middle. Germline values: CDR1 MGHRA, CDR2 YSYEKL. The CDR3 covers 14 residues. The CDR3 sequence: CASSQDRGIGGYTF. The CDR3, as DNA: TGCGCCAGCAGCCAAGATCGCGGTATCGGTGGCTACACCTTC.

With regard to this clonotype: This may be a read error, as it is one base from a much larger clone. The chain's CDR3 is CSVETTDYEQYF. The CDR3, as DNA: TGCAGCGTTGAAACAACCGACTACGAGCAGTACTTC. The chain couples TRBV29-1 to TRBJ2-7; D not resolved. The V gene's germline CDR1 is SQVTM and CDR2 ANQGSEA. The V end lost 2 bases, the J end lost 3 bases, and 8 bases lay between the germline ends. The CDR3 is made up of 12 amino acids.

This clonotype occurred once. At one end, the junction sequence differs from germline, possibly due to a read error. The gene calls are TRBV5-4 and TRBJ2-3; TRBD1 matches 8 bases. Germline V gives CDR1 SGHNT, CDR2 YYREEE (reference sequence). The CDR3 has 15 residues. The CDR3 DNA reads TGTGCCAGTAGCTCCGGTGGGACAGGCACAGATGCGCAGTATTTT. Its translation: CASSSGGTGTDAQYF.

For this clonotype: Without the conserved terminal phenylalanine or tryptophan, this CDR3 likely stems from a read error. This chain joins TRBV12-3 or TRBV12-4 and TRBJ1-2; possibly TRBD1 for D (6 bases). The CDR3 sequence is 11 residues long. CDR3 sequence reads: CVSSRGKDYTI. The DNA of the CDR3 is TGTGTCAGCAGTAGGGGGAAAGACTACACCATC.

Of note for this clonotype: A junction boundary mismatches the germline segment, possibly from a read error. The chain links TRBV11-2 to TRBJ1-2; 10 bases are a match to TRBD1. Germline lookup yields CDR1 SGHAT and CDR2 FQNNGV. This CDR3 region has 13 residues. The CDR3: CTSSTGTGDAYTF. For the CDR3, the DNA is TGTACCAGCAGCACCGGGACAGGGGACGCTTACACCTTC. The entire variable domain, with the rest obtained from reference TRBV11-2 and TRBJ1-2, is as follows: EAGVAQSPRYKIIEKRQSVAFWCNPISGHATLYWYQQILGQGPKLLIQFQNNGVVDDSQLPKDRFSAERLKGVDSTLKIQPAKLEDSAVYLCTSSTGTGDAYTFGSGTRLTVV.

In this sample, this clonotype turned up once. Since no conserved phenylalanine or tryptophan closes the CDR3, a read error is the likely cause. The V gene is TRBV11-3, the J gene TRBJ2-5, with TRBD2 matching 10 bases. The CDR3 is 15 residues long. V shed 6 bases, J shed 2 bases, and the junction held 6 bases outside the gene matches. CDR1 and CDR2 from the germline V gene are SGHNT and YENEEA. The chain's CDR3 is CASSVEAGGQETQYY. CDR3 in DNA: TGTGCCAGCAGTGTAGAAGCGGGAGGGCAAGAGACCCAGTACTAC.

The gene calls are TRBV11-2 and TRBJ1-2, with D hard to call. The CDR3 is 12 amino acids. Per germline, CDR1 SGHAT and CDR2 FQNNGV. The germline V and J ends were trimmed by 2 bases and 8 bases, with 9 bases remaining between them. CDR3 DNA sequence: TGTGCCAGCAGCTTAAGTGACCAAGGCTACACCTTC. Translating it yields CASSLSDQGYTF.

The chain combines TRBV20-1 with TRBJ1-5; D is possibly TRBD1 (6 bases). Trimming left V 5 bases short and J 5 bases short, with 16 bases between. CDR3 length: 14 residues. The germline V gene encodes CDR1 DFQATT and CDR2 SNEGSKA (reference sequence). In nucleotides, the CDR3 is TGCAGTGCTGGGGGGGGGGCAAGCGATCAGCCCCAGCATTTT. This translates into CSAGGGASDQPQHF.

About this clonotype itself: This may be a read error, as it is one base from a much larger clone. Since no conserved phenylalanine or tryptophan closes the CDR3, a read error is the likely cause. The chain carries TRBV6-2 or TRBV6-3 and TRBJ2-5; no clear D. This CDR3 contains 14 residues. Germline values: CDR1 MNHEY, CDR2 SVGEGT. Deletions cut 0 bases from V and 4 bases from J, with 9 bases between. In DNA form, the CDR3 reads TGTGCCAGCAGTTACTCGGGCAGCCTAGAGACCCAGTACTTG. Amino acids: CASSYSGSLETQYL.

There are many counts of this clonotype. This chain joins TRBV29-1 and TRBJ1-1; D remains ambiguous. The CDR3 is 11 amino acids. Germline V CDR1 and CDR2: SQVTM, ANQGSEA. The V and J ends lost 4 bases and 7 bases respectively, with 10 bases between them. This CDR3 reads CSVATAFEAFF. CDR3 coding DNA: TGCAGCGTTGCCACAGCTTTTGAAGCTTTCTTT.

As to this clonotype: This may be a read error, as it is one base from a much larger clone. The chain combines TRBV12-3 or TRBV12-4 with TRBJ2-7; weak D call: TRBD2 (6 bases). V lost 1 base and J lost 6, with 7 bases in between. The CDR3 length is 12 residues. Here the CDR3 reads CASSLGRVEQYF. The DNA for the CDR3 is TGTGCCAGCAGTTTAGGGAGGGTCGAGCAGTACTTC.